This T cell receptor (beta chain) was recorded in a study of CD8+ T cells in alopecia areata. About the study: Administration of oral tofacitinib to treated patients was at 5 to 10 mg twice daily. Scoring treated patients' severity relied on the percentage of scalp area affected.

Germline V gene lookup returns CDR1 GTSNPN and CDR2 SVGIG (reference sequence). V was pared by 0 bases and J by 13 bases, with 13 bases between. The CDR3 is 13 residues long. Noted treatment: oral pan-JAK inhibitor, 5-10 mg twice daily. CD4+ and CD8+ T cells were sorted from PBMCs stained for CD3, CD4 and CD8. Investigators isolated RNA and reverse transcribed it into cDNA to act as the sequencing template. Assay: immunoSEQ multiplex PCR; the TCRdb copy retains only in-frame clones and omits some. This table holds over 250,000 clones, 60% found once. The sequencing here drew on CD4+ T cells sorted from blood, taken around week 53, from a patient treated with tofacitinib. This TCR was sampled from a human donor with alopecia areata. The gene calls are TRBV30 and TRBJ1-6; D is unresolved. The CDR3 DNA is TGTGCCTGGAGTGTACAAACTATGGCGCCCCTCCACTTT. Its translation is CAWSVQTMAPLHF.